The 28 T cell receptor beta chains below were found in one sample sequenced in a study of T-cell memory formation after mild COVID-19. TCRdb re-called the 5' RACE reads with MiXCR, one entry per CDR3 protein. This sample has more than 150,000 distinct CDR3 sequences, with approximately 17% found just once. The material sequenced was PBMCs or a T cell subset sorted from them (not recorded which). These receptors all stem from a young man who had mild COVID-19 (a few samples of this study predate the infection). Cell type and time point are not known.

This clonotype has just a few counts. V and J are TRBV7-3 and TRBJ2-1; 7 bases line up with TRBD1. J lost 4 bases, V lost 5 bases, and 8 bases had no gene match. The CDR3 has 15 amino acids. Germline CDR1 is SGHTA and CDR2 is FQGTGA. The CDR3 region is CASSPRDSLYNEQFF. CDR3 coding DNA: TGTGCCAGCAGCCCCCGGGACAGCCTTTACAATGAGCAGTTCTTC.

This clonotype has a handful of counts. The rearrangement links TRBV9 to TRBJ2-2; tentatively, D is TRBD1 (6 bases). Trimming stripped 3 bases from V and 0 bases from J, with 12 bases between. Germline values: CDR1 SGDLS, CDR2 YYNGEE. The CDR3 totals 16 residues. The CDR3 protein is CASSGGQHSNTGELFF. CDR3 coding DNA: TGTGCCAGCAGCGGGGGACAACATTCGAACACCGGGGAGCTGTTTTTT.

This clonotype came up a few times. V is TRBV25-1 and J is TRBJ1-4; 7 bases match TRBD1. V dropped 4 bases and J dropped 5; count of bases not matched to a gene: 7. The CDR3 covers 15 residues. The germline V gene encodes CDR1 MGHDK and CDR2 SYGVNS. CDR3 in DNA: TGTGCCAGCAGTGTAAGACAGGGATGGAATGAAAAACTGTTTTTT. Residues: CASSVRQGWNEKLFF.

The chain uses TRBV2 and TRBJ1-1; D perhaps matches TRBD1 (5 bases). The CDR3 length is 14 residues. CDR1 and CDR2 (germline): SNHLY, FYNNEI. V was clipped by 4 bases and J by 6 bases, with 15 bases between them. DNA for the CDR3: TGTGCCAGCAGTGGGGGGTCGTGGGGAGCTGAAGCTTTCTTT. Its protein is CASSGGSWGAEAFF. The complete variable domain, with remaining parts taken from reference TRBV2 and TRBJ1-1, reads EPEVTQTPSHQVTQMGQEVILRCVPISNHLYFYWYRQILGQKVEFLVSFYNNEISEKSEIFDDQFSVERPDGSNFTLKIRSTKLEDSAMYFCASSGGSWGAEAFFGQGTRLTVV.

Only a few counts were recorded for this clonotype. This chain links TRBV10-3 with TRBJ1-3, with TRBD1 identical over 7 bases. Germline lookup yields CDR1 ENHRY and CDR2 SYGVKD. CDR3 length: 14 residues. The V and J ends lost 6 bases and 4 bases, in that order; junction bases with no gene match: 6. DNA for the CDR3: TGTGCCATCAGAGACACGGGACAGGGAAACACCATATATTTT. It yields the protein CAIRDTGQGNTIYF.

This clonotype was seen a few times. The chain carries TRBV6-1 and TRBJ1-5, with 7 bases lining up with TRBD1. CDR3 size: 16 residues. CDR1 MNHNS and CDR2 SASEGT come from the germline V gene. The V and J ends lost 6 bases and 11 bases, in that order; junction bases with no gene match: 19. CDR3 amino acids: CASSQTGTDPTGSQHF. CDR3 DNA: TGTGCCAGCAGCCAGACAGGGACGGACCCGACGGGGTCCCAGCATTTT.

Only a few counts were recorded for this clonotype. The rearrangement uses TRBV28 and TRBJ2-4; TRBD2 agrees at 7 bases. CDR1 is MDHEN and CDR2 is SYDVKM in the germline V gene. V shed 8 bases, J shed 8 bases, and the junction held 12 bases outside the gene matches. The CDR3 has 14 residues. The CDR3 DNA reads as TGTGCCAGCTCCACCCTCCGGACTAGTGACATTCAGTACTTC. It yields the protein CASSTLRTSDIQYF.

A word on this clonotype: A much more abundant neighbour one base away suggests this may be a read error. V is TRBV5-1 and J is TRBJ2-1; D is possibly TRBD1 (7 bases). Germline V gene sequence: CDR1 SGHRS, CDR2 YFSETQ. This CDR3 is built from 15 residues. DNA for the CDR3: TGCGGCAGCACCAGGGGGGACTGGGCCGGTAATGAGCAGTTCTTC. It is translated as CGSTRGDWAGNEQFF. Filled out from reference TRBV5-1 and TRBJ2-1, the complete variable domain reads KAGVTQTPRYLIKTRGQQVTLSCSPISGHRSVSWYQQTPGQGLQFLFEYFSETQRNKGNFPGRFSGRQFSNSRSEMNVSTLELGDSALYLCGSTRGDWAGNEQFFGPGTRLTVL.

V gene TRBV6-6 combines with J gene TRBJ2-1; TRBD1 matches at 10 bases. The CDR3 consists of 13 residues. J gave up 6 bases and V 6 bases, and 2 bases lay outside the gene matches. CDR1 is MNHNY, CDR2 SVGAGI, per germline (reference sequence). The CDR3 sequence: CASRGTGVNEQFF. The CDR3 coding sequence is TGTGCCAGCAGAGGGACAGGGGTCAATGAGCAGTTCTTC.

This clonotype was detected a few times. The chain couples TRBV7-2 to TRBJ2-5; possible D gene TRBD2, 5 bases. CDR1 and CDR2 from the germline V gene are SGHTA and FQGNSA. CDR3 length equals 15 residues. V was pared by 4 bases and J by 1 base, with 13 bases between. The chain's CDR3 is CASSWASGSQETQYF. DNA of the CDR3: TGTGCCAGCAGCTGGGCATCGGGGTCCCAAGAGACCCAGTACTTC.

J is TRBJ2-6 and V is TRBV28; 9 nucleotides match TRBD2. Germline CDR1 and CDR2: MDHEN and SYDVKM. Losses at the gene ends were 6 bases for V and 4 bases for J; bases not matched to a gene: 10. This CDR3 contains 17 residues. The CDR3 loop is CASSPAGGPQGANVLTF. The DNA of the CDR3 is TGTGCCAGCAGCCCAGCGGGGGGCCCGCAGGGGGCCAACGTCCTGACTTTC.

This clonotype was observed a handful of times. The genes are TRBV7-8 and TRBJ2-1, with 8 positions matching TRBD1. CDR3 length: 14 amino acids. J gave up 7 bases and V 5 bases, and 7 bases lay outside the gene matches. Per the germline V gene, CDR1 is SGHVS and CDR2 is FQNEAQ. The CDR3 spells CASSRRTGRNEQFF. For the CDR3, the DNA is TGTGCCAGCAGCCGTCGGACAGGGCGAAATGAGCAGTTCTTC.

A word on this clonotype: Since the CDR3 does not end with the conserved phenylalanine or tryptophan, this likely comes from a read error. The gene calls are TRBV12-3 or TRBV12-4 and TRBJ2-5; 13 nucleotides line up with TRBD2. CDR3 size: 16 residues. With 2 bases clipped from V and 3 bases from J, the junction kept 3 bases outside the gene matches. The CDR3: CASSLPGTSGEETQYS. CDR3 sequence (DNA): TGTGCCAGCAGTTTACCCGGGACTAGCGGGGAAGAGACCCAGTACTCC.

There are a few counts of this clonotype. The chain recombines TRBV7-2 with TRBJ1-4; possible D gene TRBD1, 5 bases. CDR3 length: 13 amino acids. The germline CDR1 and CDR2 sequences are SGHTA and FQGNSA. V was pared by 2 bases and J by 8 bases, with 9 bases between. The CDR3 loop is CASSLLEGEKLFF. DNA for the CDR3: TGTGCCAGCAGCTTACTTGAGGGGGAAAAACTGTTTTTT.

The rearrangement uses TRBV5-1 and TRBJ1-1, with D hard to call. CDR3 length: 15 residues. The V end was cut by 0 bases, the J end by 8 bases, with 17 bases between. In germline, CDR1 is SGHRS, CDR2 YFSETQ. The CDR3 region has the DNA TGCGCCAGCAGCTTGGGGCCGGGGAGGGAAGCCGAAGCTTTCTTT. Its protein is CASSLGPGREAEAFF.

This clonotype occurred a few times. The J gene is TRBJ2-7, the V gene TRBV5-1; 10 nucleotides match TRBD1. After removal of 0 bases from V and 1 base from J, the junction contained 1 base not matched to a gene. Germline V gene data show CDR1 as SGHRS and CDR2 as YFSETQ. The CDR3 totals 15 residues. The CDR3 loop reads CASSLGQGASYEQYV. For the CDR3, the DNA is TGCGCCAGCAGCTTGGGACAGGGGGCTTCCTACGAGCAGTACGTC.

This clonotype showed up many times. The chain has TRBV5-1 and TRBJ2-1; TRBD1 might be the D (5 bases). CDR3 size: 14 residues. CDR1 and CDR2 (germline): SGHRS, YFSETQ. The ends were cut back, 0 bases at V and 3 bases at J, with 7 bases in the middle. The CDR3 DNA is TGCGCCAGCAGCTTGGGTACAGGCTACAATGAGCAGTTCTTC. Translated, it gives CASSLGTGYNEQFF. Full variable domain (missing parts from reference TRBV5-1 and TRBJ2-1): KAGVTQTPRYLIKTRGQQVTLSCSPISGHRSVSWYQQTPGQGLQFLFEYFSETQRNKGNFPGRFSGRQFSNSRSEMNVSTLELGDSALYLCASSLGTGYNEQFFGPGTRLTVL.

The CDR3 nucleotides are TGTGCCAGCTCACCACGTCGGCAGGGGGCCACCGGGGAGCTGTTTTTT. The encoded protein is CASSPRRQGATGELFF. The chain is built from TRBV18 and TRBJ2-2; 8 positions match TRBD1. The CDR3 has 16 amino acids. V was clipped by 1 base and J by 4 bases; unmatched bases: 5. In germline, CDR1 is KGHSH, CDR2 LQKENI.

This clonotype was seen more than once but under ten times. The chain uses TRBV7-2 and TRBJ2-3; D remains unclear. This CDR3 contains 14 residues. V lost 3 bases and J lost 4, with 11 bases in between. Germline CDR1 reads SGHTA; CDR2 reads FQGNSA. As DNA, the CDR3 is TGTGCCAGCAGCTTCAAAACGAGCGCAGATACGCAGTATTTT. Its protein product is CASSFKTSADTQYF.

The genes are TRBV7-2 and TRBJ1-2, with D perhaps matching TRBD1 (5 bases). V lost 3 bases to trimming and J lost 8 bases, with 10 bases between them. Germline V CDR1 and CDR2: SGHTA, FQGNSA. CDR3 length: 12 amino acids. CDR3 sequence: CASSLYGDGYTF. The CDR3 coding sequence is TGTGCCAGCAGCTTGTACGGGGACGGCTACACCTTC.

This clonotype was detected a few times. The chain uses TRBV6-1 and TRBJ1-5; D possibly corresponds to TRBD1 (5 bases). The CDR3 length is 15 residues. Trimming took off 6 bases at V and 1 base at J, with 13 bases between the two ends. CDR1 is MNHNS, CDR2 SASEGT, per germline. The CDR3 DNA follows: TGTGCCAGCAGGTGGGGGGACGGGAGCAATCAGCCCCAGCATTTT. Amino acid sequence: CASRWGDGSNQPQHF.

The chain combines TRBV6-5 with TRBJ1-2, with 9 bases aligning to TRBD1. Germline CDR1 MNHEY, CDR2 SVGAGI. The CDR3 extends over 15 amino acids. With 4 bases clipped from V and 6 bases from J, the junction kept 9 bases outside the gene matches. This CDR3 is CASSLAPGTGNGYTF. As DNA, the CDR3 is TGTGCCAGCAGTTTGGCACCTGGGACAGGGAATGGCTACACCTTC.

CDR3 amino acids: CASSLAGTEIQYF. CDR3 bases: TGTGCCAGCAGCTTAGCCGGGACAGAAATTCAGTACTTC. The chain combines TRBV7-9 with TRBJ2-4; 7 bases align to TRBD1. Germline assignment: CDR1 SEHNR and CDR2 FQNEAQ (reference sequence). This CDR3 has 13 residues. J lost 10 bases, V lost 0 bases, and 3 bases had no gene match.

This sequence joins TRBV6-5 and TRBJ2-3; D call uncertain. The CDR3 has 13 amino acids. The germline gives CDR1 MNHEY, CDR2 SVGAGI. The V and J ends lost 5 bases and 12 bases respectively, with 18 bases between them. The CDR3 DNA is TGTGCCAGCAGTCCAGAACGGGCCCCGGCACAGTATTTT. Translated: CASSPERAPAQYF.

This clonotype was recorded at least ten times. The chain has TRBV6-2 or TRBV6-3 and TRBJ1-5; tentatively, D is TRBD1 (5 bases). The germline CDR1 and CDR2 sequences are MNHEY and SVGEGT. Trimming removed 6 bases from V and 4 bases from J, with 10 bases in between. There are 13 residues in the CDR3. The chain's CDR3 is CASSRWGNQPQHF. The CDR3 nucleotides are TGTGCCAGCAGCCGTTGGGGGAATCAGCCCCAGCATTTT.

The rearrangement uses TRBV7-3 and TRBJ1-2, with unresolved D. Germline V gene data show CDR1 as SGHTA and CDR2 as FQGTGA. This CDR3 region has 13 residues. Trimming removed 6 bases at V and 5 bases at J, with 13 bases between. This CDR3 reads CASSDGSGYGYTF. CDR3 nucleotide sequence: TGTGCCAGCAGTGATGGGAGTGGGTATGGCTACACCTTC.

This clonotype was counted a few times. The J gene is TRBJ1-2, the V gene TRBV20-1; no definite D call. The CDR3 is 11 amino acids. The V gene's germline CDR1 is DFQATT and CDR2 SNEGSKA (reference sequence). V was pared by 5 bases and J by 8 bases, with 12 bases between. The CDR3 sequence is CSAPFPGGYTF. The CDR3 DNA reads TGCAGTGCTCCCTTCCCGGGCGGCTACACCTTC.

This clonotype was counted a few times. The J gene is TRBJ1-2, the V gene TRBV18; D is perhaps TRBD1 (5 bases). Germline V CDR1 and CDR2: KGHSH, LQKENI. The CDR3 is 15 amino acids. V lost 2 bases and J lost 0, with 10 bases in between. CDR3 bases: TGTGCCAGCTCACCAGTGGGGACGGCTAACTATGGCTACACCTTC. Translation: CASSPVGTANYGYTF.